Each of the 27 T cell receptor beta chains below was sequenced from the same sample in a study of shared T cell receptors in the human thymus. Data came from immunoSEQ multiplex PCR; TCRdb stores just in-frame clones and leaves some out. The sample has some 400,000 clones, about 95% seen once. Source material: thymocytes. The source of these receptors is a human donor.

V is TRBV4-3 and J is TRBJ2-2; 11 nucleotides agree with TRBD2. V trimming: 3 bases; J trimming: 0 bases; junction bases outside the gene matches: 9. This CDR3 spans 19 amino acids. From germline, CDR1 is LGHNA and CDR2 YSLEER. The CDR3 DNA follows: TGCGCCAGCAGCCACATACCGGGACTAGCGGTAACGAACACCGGGGAGCTGTTTTTT. Residues: CASSHIPGLAVTNTGELFF.

The chain uses TRBV9 and TRBJ2-1; D perhaps matches TRBD2 (7 bases). The CDR3 is 19 residues long. Germline assignment: CDR1 SGDLS and CDR2 YYNGEE. The V end was cut by 2 bases, the J end by 9 bases, with 30 bases between. The CDR3 bases are TGTGCCAGCAGCGTGTCACACTGGGGGCGGGAGTCGCCCCTTGGTGAGCAGTTCTTC. Translating gives CASSVSHWGRESPLGEQFF.

The J gene is TRBJ2-5, the V gene TRBV19; TRBD2 matches at 14 bases. V trimming: 6 bases; J trimming: 3 bases; junction bases outside the gene matches: 3. Germline CDR1 and CDR2: LNHDA and SQIVND (reference sequence). This CDR3 spans 15 amino acids. The DNA of the CDR3 is TGTGCCAGTAGCCCGACTAGCGGGGGGGAAGAGACCCAGTACTTC. It yields the protein CASSPTSGGEETQYF.

This chain uses TRBV15 with TRBJ1-3, with D perhaps matching TRBD1 (5 bases). V lost 0 bases and J lost 4, with 13 bases in between. This CDR3 has 16 amino acids. The germline CDR1 and CDR2 sequences are LNHNV and YYDKDF (reference sequence). The CDR3 nucleotides read TGTGCCACCAGCAGAGATCCGGGGGTAGCAGGAAACACCATATATTTT. This sequence encodes CATSRDPGVAGNTIYF.

This clone was picked up one time. This chain uses TRBV23-1 with TRBJ1-3; a weak D match, TRBD1 (5 bases). TRBV23-1 is given ORF status, its function remaining uncertain. Trimming took off 7 bases at V and 4 bases at J, with 8 bases between the two ends. The CDR3 consists of 12 residues. The CDR3 is CASKDNGNTIYF. Here the CDR3 DNA reads TGCGCCAGCAAGGACAACGGAAACACCATATATTTT.

V usage is TRBV10-2 and J usage is TRBJ2-1, with 9 bases lining up with TRBD2. CDR3 length: 20 residues. J gave up 2 bases and V 7 bases, and 21 bases lay outside the gene matches. Germline loops: CDR1 WSHSY, CDR2 SAAADI. The CDR3 coding sequence is TGCGCCAGCATACGTTCATACGCGACGACTAGCGGTTATACCTACAATGAGCAGTTCTTC. Protein product: CASIRSYATTSGYTYNEQFF.

The chain links TRBV10-3 to TRBJ2-7; no firm D call. Trimming took 7 bases from V and 1 from J, leaving 14 bases between them. CDR1 and CDR2 from the germline V gene are ENHRY and SYGVKD. The CDR3 contains 14 residues. The DNA of the CDR3 is TGTGCCATCAATGCGGTAATGGGTTCCTACGAGCAGTACTTC. Protein: CAINAVMGSYEQYF.

This clone was recorded a few times. The rearrangement uses TRBV10-3 and TRBJ2-7; D is perhaps TRBD1 (6 bases). CDR1 and CDR2 (germline): ENHRY, SYGVKD. Between the trimmed V and J ends, which lost 10 bases and 0 bases, there was a span of 16 bases. The CDR3 is made up of 14 amino acids. The CDR3 is CATRDEDSSYEQYF. The CDR3 DNA follows: TGTGCCACAAGAGACGAGGACAGCTCCTACGAGCAGTACTTC.

The J gene is TRBJ1-3, the V gene TRBV5-6; D may be TRBD1 (5 bases). V dropped 3 bases and J dropped 3 bases, with 16 bases sitting between them. The CDR3 runs to 16 residues. Germline CDR1 reads SGHDT; CDR2 reads YYEEEE. In DNA form, the CDR3 reads TGTGCCAGCAGCTCCAGCGGGGGAGAGGGTGGAAACACCATATATTTT. Translation: CASSSSGGEGGNTIYF.

This clone was recorded only once. The chain employs TRBV29-1 and TRBJ2-7; tentatively, D is TRBD2 (5 bases). Germline CDR1 reads SQVTM; CDR2 reads ANQGSEA. The CDR3 consists of 13 residues. Trimming left V 5 bases short and J 6 bases short, with 17 bases between. The CDR3 sequence: CSVLREQPGEQYF. The CDR3, as DNA: TGCAGCGTTCTCCGGGAACAACCCGGCGAGCAGTACTTC.

The rearrangement joins TRBV9 to TRBJ2-1, with 7 bases lining up with TRBD2. CDR3 size: 15 residues. Germline trimming cut 3 bases from V and 5 bases from J; bases unmatched to any gene: 8. Germline CDR1 and CDR2: SGDLS and YYNGEE. CDR3 coding DNA: TGTGCCAGCAGCGGGAGGGCTAGCGGAGACAATGAGCAGTTCTTC. It codes for CASSGRASGDNEQFF.

In this sample, this clone turned up once. The genes are TRBV4-1 and TRBJ1-1; D is possibly TRBD1 (5 bases). This CDR3 is built from 16 residues. The germline gives CDR1 MGHRA, CDR2 YSYEKL. Trimming cost V 0 bases and J 7 bases, with 18 bases left between them. The CDR3 reads CASSQDSGANPGEAFF. The CDR3 region has the DNA TGCGCCAGCAGCCAAGATAGTGGGGCCAACCCGGGTGAAGCTTTCTTT.

J is TRBJ2-3 and V is TRBV27, with 10 bases matching TRBD2. From germline, CDR1 is MNHEY and CDR2 SMNVEV (reference sequence). V was pared by 5 bases and J by 6 bases, with 5 bases of the junction left unmatched. The CDR3 contains 14 residues. For the CDR3, the DNA is TGTGCCAGCAGTCCAGCGGGGGGGGAGGATACGCAGTATTTT. Protein product: CASSPAGGEDTQYF.

CDR3: CASSLEGVNYGYTF. The CDR3 DNA reads as TGTGCCAGCAGCTTGGAGGGGGTGAACTATGGCTACACCTTC. V is TRBV5-6 and J is TRBJ1-2; a possible D gene is TRBD1 (6 bases). Germline assignment: CDR1 SGHDT and CDR2 YYEEEE. The CDR3 spans 14 residues. The germline V and J ends were trimmed by 0 bases and 2 bases, with 8 bases remaining between them. The whole variable domain, remainder taken from reference TRBV5-6 and TRBJ1-2, is DAGVTQSPTHLIKTRGQQVTLRCSPKSGHDTVSWYQQALGQGPQFIFQYYEEEERQRGNFPDRFSGHQFPNYSSELNVNALLLGDSALYLCASSLEGVNYGYTFGSGTRLTVV.

This clone has more than one count but fewer than ten. V and J are TRBV5-4 and TRBJ2-7; TRBD1 agrees at 8 bases. The V gene's germline CDR1 is SGHNT and CDR2 YYREEE (reference sequence). The trim removed 3 bases at V and 3 bases at J, leaving 2 bases unmatched. CDR3 length: 13 residues. The CDR3 region is CASSSGTGYEQYF. The CDR3 DNA is TGTGCCAGCAGCTCCGGGACAGGCTACGAGCAGTACTTC.

The chain employs TRBV6-5 and TRBJ2-2; a possible D gene is TRBD1 (5 bases). From germline, CDR1 is MNHEY and CDR2 SVGAGI. V was pared by 5 bases and J by 1 base, with 8 bases between. This CDR3 comprises 14 residues. The CDR3 region has the DNA TGTGCCAGCAGTCAGGGAATGAACACCGGGGAGCTGTTTTTT. This codes for CASSQGMNTGELFF.

CDR3 region: CASSRNPGPSNNEQFF. In DNA form, the CDR3 reads TGTGCCAGCAGCCGCAACCCGGGACCGTCCAACAATGAGCAGTTCTTC. The V call is TRBV14, the J call TRBJ2-1; D may correspond to TRBD1 or TRBD2 (5 bases each). This CDR3 is built from 16 residues. Between the trimmed V and J ends, which lost 4 bases and 5 bases, there was a span of 18 bases. Looked up from germline, CDR1 is SGHDN and CDR2 is FVKESK.

The chain has TRBV5-1 and TRBJ2-3; 10 nucleotides match TRBD2. V lost 0 bases, J lost 4 bases, and 2 bases stayed unmatched. CDR1 is SGHRS and CDR2 is YFSETQ in the germline V gene. The length of the CDR3 is 15 residues. CDR3 in amino acids: CASSLEAGGPDTQYF. The CDR3 DNA reads TGCGCCAGCAGCTTGGAAGCGGGAGGGCCAGATACGCAGTATTTT.

The chain is built from TRBV27 and TRBJ2-5, with 9 positions matching TRBD1. The J call could be wrong; TRBJ2-7 is a better fit for the DNA end. CDR1 is MNHEY and CDR2 is SMNVEV in the germline V gene (reference sequence). The CDR3 extends over 15 amino acids. This CDR3 is CASSISGTGLYEQYF. DNA of the CDR3: TGTGCCAGCAGTATTTCCGGGACAGGGCTCTACGAGCAGTACTTC.

This clone was detected only once. The rearrangement uses TRBV18 and TRBJ1-3, with D uncertain. Trimming shortened V by 1 base and J by 0 bases, and 7 bases separated the two germline ends. The CDR3 runs to 15 residues. Germline assignment: CDR1 KGHSH and CDR2 LQKENI. This chain's CDR3 is CASSPLEISGNTIYF. CDR3 sequence (DNA): TGTGCCAGCTCACCACTAGAGATCTCTGGAAACACCATATATTTT.

The chain has TRBV7-2 and TRBJ2-3; the D gene is possibly TRBD1 (5 bases). Germline CDR1 SGHTA, CDR2 FQGNSA. The CDR3 contains 15 residues. Between the trimmed V and J ends, which lost 1 base and 1 base, there was a span of 9 bases. The CDR3 nucleotides read TGTGCCAGCAGCTTAGTTCAGGGCGGCACAGATACGCAGTATTTT. Translated: CASSLVQGGTDTQYF.

The chain employs TRBV5-1 and TRBJ2-3, with 7 bases that match TRBD1. CDR1 is SGHRS, CDR2 YFSETQ, per germline. With 5 bases clipped from V and 6 bases from J, the junction kept 12 bases outside the gene matches. CDR3 length: 15 residues. CDR3 sequence: CASSPGQVGVDTQYF. CDR3 in DNA: TGCGCCAGCAGTCCCGGACAGGTCGGGGTGGATACGCAGTATTTT.

This chain connects TRBV6-1 to TRBJ2-1; TRBD2 matches at 10 bases. With V trimmed by 2 bases and J by 2 bases, 6 bases remained unmatched. CDR1 is MNHNS and CDR2 is SASEGT in the germline V gene. CDR3 length: 17 residues. CDR3 DNA: TGTGCCAGCAGTGAATGGCTAGCGGGAGCGACCTACAATGAGCAGTTCTTC. Translating it yields CASSEWLAGATYNEQFF.

The V and J genes are TRBV6-5 and TRBJ2-1; D not resolved. The CDR3 extends over 11 amino acids. Germline lookup yields CDR1 MNHEY and CDR2 SVGAGI. V gave up 0 bases and J gave up 12 bases, with 6 bases separating them. CDR3 in amino acids: CASSYSTRQFF. As DNA, the CDR3 is TGTGCCAGCAGTTACTCGACCAGGCAGTTCTTC.

The chain is built from TRBV6-1 and TRBJ1-5, with D tentatively TRBD1 (5 bases). The CDR3 totals 15 residues. From germline, CDR1 is MNHNS and CDR2 SASEGT. The germline V and J ends were trimmed by 0 bases and 10 bases, with 16 bases remaining between them. CDR3 amino acids: CASSEAAALQGPQHF. Here the CDR3 DNA reads TGTGCCAGCAGTGAAGCGGCAGCCCTCCAGGGACCCCAGCATTTT.

The V gene is TRBV10-1, the J gene TRBJ2-1, with 7 bases that match TRBD1. This CDR3 is built from 18 residues. CDR1 is WNHNN, CDR2 SYGVQD, per germline (reference sequence). Germline trimming cut 0 bases from V and 3 bases from J; bases unmatched to any gene: 11. The CDR3 here is CASSESLSQGVYYNEQFF. The CDR3 region has the DNA TGCGCCAGCAGTGAGTCCCTTTCGCAGGGGGTATACTACAATGAGCAGTTCTTC.

The chain links TRBV5-1 to TRBJ2-1, with 8 bases lining up with TRBD1. CDR1 and CDR2 from the germline V gene are SGHRS and YFSETQ. The J segment lost 9 bases and the V segment lost 4 bases, leaving 9 bases of the junction unmatched. The CDR3 consists of 14 residues. DNA for the CDR3: TGCGCCAGCAGCGGTAGACAGGGGTACGGTGAGCAGTTCTTC. It is translated as CASSGRQGYGEQFF.